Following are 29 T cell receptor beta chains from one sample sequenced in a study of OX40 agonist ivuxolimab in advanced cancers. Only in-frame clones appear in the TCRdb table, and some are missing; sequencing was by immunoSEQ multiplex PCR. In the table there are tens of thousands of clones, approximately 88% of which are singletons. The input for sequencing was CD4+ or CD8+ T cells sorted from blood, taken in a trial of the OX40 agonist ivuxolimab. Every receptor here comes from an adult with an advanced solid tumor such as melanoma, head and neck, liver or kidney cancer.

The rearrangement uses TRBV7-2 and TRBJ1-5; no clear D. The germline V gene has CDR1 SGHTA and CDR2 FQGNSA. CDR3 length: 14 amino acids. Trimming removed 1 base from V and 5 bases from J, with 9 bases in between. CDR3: CASSLVAGDQPQHF. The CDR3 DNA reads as TGTGCCAGCAGCTTAGTCGCGGGTGATCAGCCCCAGCATTTT.

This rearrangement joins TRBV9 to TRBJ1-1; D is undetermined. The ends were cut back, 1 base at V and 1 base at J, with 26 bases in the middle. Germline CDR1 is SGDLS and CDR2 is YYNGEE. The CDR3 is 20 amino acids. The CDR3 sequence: CASSVHGLTFPSKKNTEAFF. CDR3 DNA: TGTGCCAGCAGCGTACATGGCCTAACCTTCCCTTCGAAAAAGAACACTGAAGCTTTCTTT.

CDR3 residues: CASSFYGVLHEQYF. DNA of the CDR3: TGTGCCAGCAGCTTTTACGGGGTTCTCCACGAGCAGTACTTC. The chain combines TRBV7-2 with TRBJ2-7; a weak D match, TRBD2 (5 bases). Germline V gene data show CDR1 as SGHTA and CDR2 as FQGNSA. Trimming pared 3 bases from V and 5 bases from J, leaving 14 bases between. The length of the CDR3 is 14 residues.

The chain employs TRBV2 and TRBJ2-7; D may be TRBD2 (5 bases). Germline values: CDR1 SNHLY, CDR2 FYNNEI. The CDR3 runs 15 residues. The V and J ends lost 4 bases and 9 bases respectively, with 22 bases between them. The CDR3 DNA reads TGTGCCAGCAGTGTGGCGTCAGTGACTACGAGCGGGCAGTACTTC. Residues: CASSVASVTTSGQYF.

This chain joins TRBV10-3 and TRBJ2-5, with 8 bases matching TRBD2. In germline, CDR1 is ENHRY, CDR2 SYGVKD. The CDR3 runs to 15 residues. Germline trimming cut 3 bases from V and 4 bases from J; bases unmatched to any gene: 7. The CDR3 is CAISDLGLGRETQYF. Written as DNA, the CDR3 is TGTGCCATCAGTGACCTGGGACTAGGTAGAGAGACCCAGTACTTC.

CDR3 sequence: CASSLVAGGTGELFF. CDR3 DNA: TGTGCCAGCAGCTTAGTGGCAGGGGGCACCGGGGAGCTGTTTTTT. The chain carries TRBV7-2 and TRBJ2-2, with TRBD1 identical over 7 bases. J was trimmed by 4 bases and V by 1 base; bases with no gene match: 3. The CDR3 runs to 15 residues. Germline V CDR1 and CDR2: SGHTA, FQGNSA. The whole variable domain, remainder taken from reference TRBV7-2 and TRBJ2-2, is GAGVSQSPSNKVTEKGKDVELRCDPISGHTALYWYRQSLGQGLEFLIYFQGNSAPDKSGLPSDRFSAERTGGSVSTLTIQRTQQEDSAVYLCASSLVAGGTGELFFGEGSRLTVL.

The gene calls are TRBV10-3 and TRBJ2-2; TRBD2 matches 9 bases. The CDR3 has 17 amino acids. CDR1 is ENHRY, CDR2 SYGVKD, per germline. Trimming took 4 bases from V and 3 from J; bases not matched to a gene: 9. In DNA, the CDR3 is TGTGCCATCAGTGGCGGGAGGGCCTCTTCGGACACCGGGGAGCTGTTTTTT. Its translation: CAISGGRASSDTGELFF.

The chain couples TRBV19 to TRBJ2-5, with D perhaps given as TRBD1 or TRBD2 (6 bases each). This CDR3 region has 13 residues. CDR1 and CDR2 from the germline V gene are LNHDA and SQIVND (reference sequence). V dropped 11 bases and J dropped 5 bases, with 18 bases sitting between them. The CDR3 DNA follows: TGTGCCTCCTCCCCCGGAGGGGGGGAGACCCAGTACTTC. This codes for CASSPGGGETQYF.

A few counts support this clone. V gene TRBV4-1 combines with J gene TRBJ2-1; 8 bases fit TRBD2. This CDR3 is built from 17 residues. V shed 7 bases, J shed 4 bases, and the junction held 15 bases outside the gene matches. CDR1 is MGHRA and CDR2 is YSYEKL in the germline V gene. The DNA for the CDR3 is TGCGCCAGCACCCTTTTTTCGGCGGGAGGTGAATACAATGAGCAGTTCTTC. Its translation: CASTLFSAGGEYNEQFF.

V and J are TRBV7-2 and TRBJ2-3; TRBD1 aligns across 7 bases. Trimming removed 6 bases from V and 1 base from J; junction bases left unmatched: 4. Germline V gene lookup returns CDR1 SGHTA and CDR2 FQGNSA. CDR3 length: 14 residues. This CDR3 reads CASRSTGGTDTQYF. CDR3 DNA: TGTGCCAGCAGGAGCACAGGGGGCACAGATACGCAGTATTTT.

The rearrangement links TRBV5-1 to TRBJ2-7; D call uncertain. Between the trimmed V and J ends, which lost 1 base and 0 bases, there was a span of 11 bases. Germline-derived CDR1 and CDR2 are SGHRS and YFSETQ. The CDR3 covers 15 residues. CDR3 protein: CASSLPPSSSYEQYF. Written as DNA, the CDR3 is TGCGCCAGCAGCTTGCCCCCCTCGAGCTCCTACGAGCAGTACTTC. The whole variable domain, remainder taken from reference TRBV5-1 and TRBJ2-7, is KAGVTQTPRYLIKTRGQQVTLSCSPISGHRSVSWYQQTPGQGLQFLFEYFSETQRNKGNFPGRFSGRQFSNSRSEMNVSTLELGDSALYLCASSLPPSSSYEQYFGPGTRLTVT.

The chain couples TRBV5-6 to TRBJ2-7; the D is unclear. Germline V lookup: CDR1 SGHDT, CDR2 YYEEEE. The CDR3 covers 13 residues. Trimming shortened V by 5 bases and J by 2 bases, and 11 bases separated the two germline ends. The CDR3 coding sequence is TGTGCCAGCAGTAAAGGGTATCCCTACGAGCAGTACTTC. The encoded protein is CASSKGYPYEQYF.

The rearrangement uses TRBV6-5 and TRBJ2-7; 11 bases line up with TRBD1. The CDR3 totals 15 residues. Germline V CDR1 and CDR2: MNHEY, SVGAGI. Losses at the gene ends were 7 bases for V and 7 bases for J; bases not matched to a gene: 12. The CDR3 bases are TGTGCCAGCACCCCTCTGGGACAGGGGGTAGGAGAGCAGTACTTC. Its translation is CASTPLGQGVGEQYF.

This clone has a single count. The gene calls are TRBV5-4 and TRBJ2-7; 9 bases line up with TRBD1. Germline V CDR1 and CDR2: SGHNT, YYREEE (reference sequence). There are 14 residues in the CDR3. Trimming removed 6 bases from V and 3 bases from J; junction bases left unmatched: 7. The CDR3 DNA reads TGTGCCAGCAACCCAGGGACAGGGCACTACGAGCAGTACTTC. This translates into CASNPGTGHYEQYF.

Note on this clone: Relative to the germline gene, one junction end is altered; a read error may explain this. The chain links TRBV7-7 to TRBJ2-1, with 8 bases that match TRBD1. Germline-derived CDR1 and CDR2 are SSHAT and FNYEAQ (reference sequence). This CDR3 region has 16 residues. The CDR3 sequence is CASSFGTGAAYNEQFF. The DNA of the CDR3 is TGTGCTAGCAGCTTTGGGACAGGCGCCGCGTACAATGAGCAGTTCTTC.

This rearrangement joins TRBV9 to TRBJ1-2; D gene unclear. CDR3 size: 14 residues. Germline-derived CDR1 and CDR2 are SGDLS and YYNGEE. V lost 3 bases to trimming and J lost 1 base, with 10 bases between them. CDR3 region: CASSAMTFNYGYTF. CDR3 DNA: TGTGCCAGCAGCGCCATGACATTTAACTATGGCTACACCTTC.

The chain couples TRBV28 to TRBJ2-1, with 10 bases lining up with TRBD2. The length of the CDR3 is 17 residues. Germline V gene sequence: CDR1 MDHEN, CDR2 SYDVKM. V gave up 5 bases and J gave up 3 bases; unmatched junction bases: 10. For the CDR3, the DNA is TGTGCCAGCAGTCCCCCCTCTAGCGGGGGCGTCTACAATGAGCAGTTCTTC. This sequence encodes CASSPPSSGGVYNEQFF.

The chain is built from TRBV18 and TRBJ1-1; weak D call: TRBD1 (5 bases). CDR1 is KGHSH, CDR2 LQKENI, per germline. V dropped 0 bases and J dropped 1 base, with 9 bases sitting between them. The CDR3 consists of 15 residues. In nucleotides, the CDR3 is TGTGCCAGCTCACCACCGGGGCAGCCGAACACTGAAGCTTTCTTT. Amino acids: CASSPPGQPNTEAFF. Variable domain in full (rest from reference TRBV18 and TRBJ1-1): NAGVMQNPRHLVRRRGQEARLRCSPMKGHSHVYWYRQLPEEGLKFMVYLQKENIIDESGMPKERFSAEFPKEGPSILRIQQVVRGDSAAYFCASSPPGQPNTEAFFGQGTRLTVV.

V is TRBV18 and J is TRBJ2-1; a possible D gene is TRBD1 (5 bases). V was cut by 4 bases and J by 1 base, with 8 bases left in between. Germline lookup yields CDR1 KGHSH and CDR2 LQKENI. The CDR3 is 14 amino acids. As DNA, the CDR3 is TGTGCCAGCTCACAGGGGCGATCCTACAATGAGCAGTTCTTC. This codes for CASSQGRSYNEQFF.

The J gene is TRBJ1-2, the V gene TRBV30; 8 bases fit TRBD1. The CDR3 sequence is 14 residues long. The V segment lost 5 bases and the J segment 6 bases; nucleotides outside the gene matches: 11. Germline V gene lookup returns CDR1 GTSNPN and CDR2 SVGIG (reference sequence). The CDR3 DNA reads TGTGCCTGGGCCTCTGGACAGGGTCCTGATGGCTACACCTTC. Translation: CAWASGQGPDGYTF.

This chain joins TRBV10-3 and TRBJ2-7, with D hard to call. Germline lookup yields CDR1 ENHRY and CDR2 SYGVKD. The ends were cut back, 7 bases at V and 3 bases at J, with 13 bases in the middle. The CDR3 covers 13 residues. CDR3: CAIMAGQNYEQYF. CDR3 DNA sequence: TGTGCCATCATGGCAGGCCAAAACTACGAGCAGTACTTC.

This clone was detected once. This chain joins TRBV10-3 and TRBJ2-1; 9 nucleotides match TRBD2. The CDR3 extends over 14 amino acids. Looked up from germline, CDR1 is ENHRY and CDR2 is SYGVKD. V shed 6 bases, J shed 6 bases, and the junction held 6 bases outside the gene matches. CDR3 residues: CAIRLAGVVNEQFF. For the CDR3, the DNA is TGTGCCATCAGATTAGCGGGAGTGGTCAATGAGCAGTTCTTC.

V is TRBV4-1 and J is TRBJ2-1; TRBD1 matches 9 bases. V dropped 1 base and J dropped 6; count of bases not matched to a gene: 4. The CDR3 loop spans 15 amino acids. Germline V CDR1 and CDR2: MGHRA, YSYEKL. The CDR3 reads CASSQGQGGPNEQFF. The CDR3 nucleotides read TGCGCCAGCAGCCAAGGACAGGGGGGACCCAATGAGCAGTTCTTC.

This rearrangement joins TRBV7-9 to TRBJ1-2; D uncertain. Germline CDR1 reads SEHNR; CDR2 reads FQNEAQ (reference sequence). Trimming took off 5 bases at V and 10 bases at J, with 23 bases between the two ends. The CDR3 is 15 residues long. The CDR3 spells CASSPNLGGLGNYTF. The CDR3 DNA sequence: TGTGCCAGCAGCCCAAACCTCGGAGGCCTCGGCAACTACACCTTC.

CDR3 nucleotide sequence: TGTGCCAGCAGCTTAGCGCGGAGCGGAGCCGTCTCCTACAATGAGCAGTTCTTC. Translated: CASSLARSGAVSYNEQFF. This chain links TRBV7-6 with TRBJ2-1; D may be TRBD2 (5 bases). V shed 0 bases and J shed 0 bases, with 15 bases lying between them. CDR3 length equals 18 residues. The germline V gene encodes CDR1 SGHVS and CDR2 FNYEAQ.

This chain's CDR3 is CASSMGQGLSGELFF. CDR3 coding DNA: TGTGCCAGTAGTATGGGACAGGGGCTTAGCGGGGAGCTGTTTTTT. The chain recombines TRBV19 with TRBJ2-2; 10 bases map to TRBD1. This CDR3 is 15 amino acids long. Germline CDR1 and CDR2: LNHDA and SQIVND (reference sequence). The V and J ends lost 3 bases and 7 bases, in that order; junction bases with no gene match: 5.

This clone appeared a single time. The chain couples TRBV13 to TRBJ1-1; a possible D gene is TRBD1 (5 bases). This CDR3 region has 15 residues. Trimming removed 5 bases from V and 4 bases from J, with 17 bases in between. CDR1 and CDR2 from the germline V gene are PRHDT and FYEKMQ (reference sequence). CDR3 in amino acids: CASSPERGVITEAFF. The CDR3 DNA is TGTGCCAGCAGCCCCGAGCGAGGGGTAATCACTGAAGCTTTCTTT.

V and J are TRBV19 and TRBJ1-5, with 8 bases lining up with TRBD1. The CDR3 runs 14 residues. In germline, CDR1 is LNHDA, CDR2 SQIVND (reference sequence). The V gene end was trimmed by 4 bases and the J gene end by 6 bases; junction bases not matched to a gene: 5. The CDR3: CASSNTGGLQPQHF. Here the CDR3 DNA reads TGTGCCAGTAGTAACACAGGGGGTCTTCAGCCCCAGCATTTT. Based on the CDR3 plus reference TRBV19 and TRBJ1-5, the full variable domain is DGGITQSPKYLFRKEGQNVTLSCEQNLNHDAMYWYRQDPGQGLRLIYYSQIVNDFQKGDIAEGYSVSREKKESFPLTVTSAQKNPTAFYLCASSNTGGLQPQHFGDGTRLSIL.

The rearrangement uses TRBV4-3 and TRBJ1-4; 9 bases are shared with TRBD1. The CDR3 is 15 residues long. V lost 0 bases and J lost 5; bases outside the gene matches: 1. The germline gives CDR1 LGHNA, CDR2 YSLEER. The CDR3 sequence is CASSQDDRGNEKLFF. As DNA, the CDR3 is TGCGCCAGCAGCCAAGATGACAGGGGGAATGAAAAACTGTTTTTT.